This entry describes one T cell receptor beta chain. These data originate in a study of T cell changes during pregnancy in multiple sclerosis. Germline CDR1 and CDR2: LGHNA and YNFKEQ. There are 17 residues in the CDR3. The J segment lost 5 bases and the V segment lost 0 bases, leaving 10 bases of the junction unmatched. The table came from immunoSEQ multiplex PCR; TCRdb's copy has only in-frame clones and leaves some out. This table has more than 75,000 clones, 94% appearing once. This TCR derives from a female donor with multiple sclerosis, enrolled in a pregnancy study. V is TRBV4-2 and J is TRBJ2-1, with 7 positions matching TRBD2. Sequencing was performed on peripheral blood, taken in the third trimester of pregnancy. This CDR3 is CASSQDPRTSGNNEQFF. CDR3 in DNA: TGTGCCAGCAGCCAAGATCCAAGGACTAGTGGGAACAATGAGCAGTTCTTC.